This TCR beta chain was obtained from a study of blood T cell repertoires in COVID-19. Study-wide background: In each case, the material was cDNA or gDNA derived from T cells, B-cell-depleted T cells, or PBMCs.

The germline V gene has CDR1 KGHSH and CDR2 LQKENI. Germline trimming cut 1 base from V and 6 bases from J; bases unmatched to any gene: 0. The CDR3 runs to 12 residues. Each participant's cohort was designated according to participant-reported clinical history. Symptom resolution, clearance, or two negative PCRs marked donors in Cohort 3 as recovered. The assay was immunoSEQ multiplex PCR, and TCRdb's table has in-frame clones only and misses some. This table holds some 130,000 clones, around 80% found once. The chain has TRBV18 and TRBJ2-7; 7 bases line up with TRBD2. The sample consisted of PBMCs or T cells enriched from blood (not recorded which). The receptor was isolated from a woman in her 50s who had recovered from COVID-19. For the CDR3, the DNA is TGTGCCAGCTCACCACGGGGGGGCGAGCAGTACGTC. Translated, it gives CASSPRGGEQYV.